The 9 T cell receptor beta chains given below trace back to one sample, sequenced in a study of CXCR3-negative and CXCR3-positive naive CD8 T cells. The study's findings and limits: For CXCR3-positive naive cells, TRB CDR3s were more hydrophobic than those of CXCR3-negative naive cells.

UMI labels and 5' RACE were used to prepare the TRB cDNA libraries. TCRdb re-called the 5' RACE reads, yielding one record per CDR3 amino acid sequence without DNA. This repertoire includes around 160,000 distinct CDR3 sequences. No antigen has been assigned to these receptors. The sample consisted of naive CXCR3+ CD8+ T cells from blood. Subset given: CD45RO-CCR7+CD27+CD95- naive CD8+ T cells expressing CXCR3 (TNR3+). The receptors originated from a human donor in good health. Some clones in this sample may be carry-over from other donors' samples.

The CDR3 reads CATTGTSGALSYEQYF. The V call is TRBV10-3, the J call TRBJ2-7; TCRdb outputs TRBD2, but without DNA this stays unchecked. The CDR3 is 16 residues long. Germline CDR1 ENHRY, CDR2 SYGVKD.

This chain links TRBV12-3 or TRBV12-4 with TRBJ2-2; no DNA is available, so the TRBD2 call from TCRdb remains unchecked. The CDR3 is made up of 15 amino acids. CDR3 amino acids: CASSFAGAYTGELFF.

The V and J genes are TRBV28 and TRBJ1-1; TCRdb's D call, TRBD1, is unchecked because there is no DNA. The germline gives CDR1 MDHEN, CDR2 SYDVKM. The CDR3 spans 16 residues. The CDR3 loop is CASSFIGAALNTEAFF.

The chain uses TRBV14 and TRBJ2-3; TCRdb gives TRBD1 as the D gene, but with no DNA this cannot be confirmed. The CDR3 extends over 15 amino acids. Per the germline V gene, CDR1 is SGHDN and CDR2 is FVKESK. CDR3 residues: CASSPWTVHTDTQYF.

The V call is TRBV13, the J call TRBJ2-7; there is no DNA to check the TCRdb D call of TRBD2. The CDR3 contains 15 residues. Germline assignment: CDR1 PRHDT and CDR2 FYEKMQ (reference sequence). CDR3 region: CASSLPPGTSYEQYF.

This chain joins TRBV19 and TRBJ2-1; TCRdb proposes TRBD2, but this gene call is untestable without DNA. CDR3 length: 16 amino acids. Germline V gene data show CDR1 as LNHDA and CDR2 as SQIVND (reference sequence). This CDR3 reads CASSIASQGPGVEQFF.

J is TRBJ2-7 and V is TRBV29-1. This CDR3 is 13 amino acids long. The germline gives CDR1 SQVTM, CDR2 ANQGSEA. CDR3 residues: CSVEGRQPYEQYF.

The chain uses TRBV7-9 and TRBJ2-2. The CDR3 covers 14 residues. The V gene's germline CDR1 is SEHNR and CDR2 FQNEAQ (reference sequence). The CDR3 spells CASSFLTDTGELFF.

This sequence joins TRBV28 and TRBJ2-7; TCRdb proposes TRBD1, but this gene call is untestable without DNA. The CDR3 sequence is 16 residues long. Germline lookup yields CDR1 MDHEN and CDR2 SYDVKM. This chain's CDR3 is CASSSSGTGVSYEQYF.